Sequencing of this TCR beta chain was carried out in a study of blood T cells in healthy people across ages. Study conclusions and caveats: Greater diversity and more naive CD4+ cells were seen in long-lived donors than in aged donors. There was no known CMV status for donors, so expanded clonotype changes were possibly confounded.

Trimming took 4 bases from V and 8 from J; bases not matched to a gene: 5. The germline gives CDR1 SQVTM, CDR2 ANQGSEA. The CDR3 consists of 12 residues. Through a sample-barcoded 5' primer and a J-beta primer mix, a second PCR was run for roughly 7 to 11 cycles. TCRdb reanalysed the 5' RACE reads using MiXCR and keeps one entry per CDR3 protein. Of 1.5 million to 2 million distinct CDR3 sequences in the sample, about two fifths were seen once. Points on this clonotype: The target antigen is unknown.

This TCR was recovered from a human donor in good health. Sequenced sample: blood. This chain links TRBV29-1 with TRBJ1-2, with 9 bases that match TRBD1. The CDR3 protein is CSVVRTGGGYTF. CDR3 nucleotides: TGCAGCGTTGTTCGAACAGGGGGCGGCTACACCTTC.